These 9 T cell receptor beta chains came from one sample sequenced in a study of T cell responses to AZD1222 COVID-19 vaccine (dated by TCRdb to the early 2020s). This specimen's time point label, per the study, means: baseline before first vaccination. Library prep was done by the immunoSEQ multiplex PCR assay. TCRdb provides this immuneACCESS table in a form limited to in-frame rearrangements. Some clones are lacking; in checked studies, under half of them reflect an unresolved V gene, and why the rest are absent is not known. This sample has some 150,000 clones in its table, and about 87% of those were observed once. Together, the top ten hold 2% to 2.5% of the sample. Here the sequenced sample was peripheral blood, taken on day 0 of AZD1222 vaccination. Every receptor here comes from an adult in good health.

This clone has a handful of counts. CDR3 coding DNA: TGTGCCAGCAGCCGATCCGTTGCGGGGGGCACAGATACGCAGTATTTT. Its translation: CASSRSVAGGTDTQYF. The V gene is TRBV27, the J gene TRBJ2-3; 7 bases map to TRBD2. Germline CDR1 MNHEY, CDR2 SMNVEV (reference sequence). With 6 bases clipped from V and 1 base from J, the junction kept 10 bases outside the gene matches. This CDR3 spans 16 amino acids.

The V call is TRBV5-6, the J call TRBJ1-5; 7 bases are a match to TRBD1. Germline-derived CDR1 and CDR2 are SGHDT and YYEEEE. Losses at the gene ends were 5 bases for V and 2 bases for J; bases not matched to a gene: 4. The CDR3 sequence is 14 residues long. CDR3 protein: CASRRQGRNQPQHF. The CDR3 region has the DNA TGTGCCAGCAGAAGACAGGGCCGCAATCAGCCCCAGCATTTT. The full variable domain, its missing parts supplied by reference TRBV5-6 and TRBJ1-5, is DAGVTQSPTHLIKTRGQQVTLRCSPKSGHDTVSWYQQALGQGPQFIFQYYEEEERQRGNFPDRFSGHQFPNYSSELNVNALLLGDSALYLCASRRQGRNQPQHFGDGTRLSIL.

The gene calls are TRBV4-3 and TRBJ2-3, with a possible D match to TRBD2 (6 bases). Germline CDR1 and CDR2: LGHNA and YSLEER. The CDR3 extends over 15 amino acids. The V and J ends lost 2 bases and 4 bases respectively, with 13 bases between them. CDR3 bases: TGCGCCAGCAGCCAATCGGGAGTTATCCCAGATACGCAGTATTTT. Amino acids: CASSQSGVIPDTQYF.

The gene calls are TRBV24-1 and TRBJ2-2; TRBD1 agrees at 7 bases. The length of the CDR3 is 16 residues. The V gene end was trimmed by 6 bases and the J gene end by 4 bases; junction bases not matched to a gene: 10. Germline V gene lookup returns CDR1 KGHDR and CDR2 SFDVKD. The CDR3 sequence is CATSNNRDSLTGELFF. Written as DNA, the CDR3 is TGTGCCACCAGTAACAACCGGGACAGCCTCACCGGGGAGCTGTTTTTT.

This clone was picked up one time. This sequence joins TRBV5-1 and TRBJ1-1; D possibly corresponds to TRBD1 (6 bases). The CDR3 is 14 residues long. The V gene's germline CDR1 is SGHRS and CDR2 YFSETQ. Trimming pared 5 bases from V and 1 base from J, leaving 12 bases between. DNA of the CDR3: TGCGCCAGCAGTTATGACAGGCCGAACACTGAAGCTTTCTTT. Translated, it gives CASSYDRPNTEAFF.

This sequence joins TRBV6-5 and TRBJ2-2; D possibly corresponds to TRBD2 (5 bases). The CDR3 loop spans 13 amino acids. The V and J ends lost 6 bases and 7 bases respectively, with 12 bases between them. Germline CDR1 MNHEY, CDR2 SVGAGI. CDR3 DNA sequence: TGTGCCAGCAGAGGACGGACTCTCGGGGAGCTGTTTTTT. Translation: CASRGRTLGELFF.

V gene TRBV30 combines with J gene TRBJ1-2, with TRBD1 as a possible D gene (5 bases). The CDR3 has 13 residues. Trimming removed 0 bases at V and 4 bases at J, with 9 bases between. Germline V gene data show CDR1 as GTSNPN and CDR2 as SVGIG (reference sequence). The CDR3 region is CAWSVQGVYGYTF. CDR3 bases: TGTGCCTGGAGTGTACAAGGGGTCTATGGCTACACCTTC.

V is TRBV24-1 and J is TRBJ1-5; the D gene is possibly TRBD1 (6 bases). Germline V gene data show CDR1 as KGHDR and CDR2 as SFDVKD. The V and J ends lost 3 bases and 3 bases respectively, with 11 bases between them. CDR3 length: 15 amino acids. CDR3 nucleotides: TGTGCCACCAGTGATACGGGGGGCTCCAATCAGCCCCAGCATTTT. Translated, it gives CATSDTGGSNQPQHF.

This rearrangement joins TRBV7-9 to TRBJ2-2, with 9 bases aligning to TRBD2. From germline, CDR1 is SEHNR and CDR2 FQNEAQ (reference sequence). With 4 bases clipped from V and 2 bases from J, the junction kept 5 bases outside the gene matches. The CDR3 contains 16 residues. The CDR3 nucleotides are TGTGCCAGCAGCTATGGACTAGCGATAAACACCGGGGAGCTGTTTTTT. Its protein is CASSYGLAINTGELFF.